The 14 T cell receptor beta chains listed next were all sequenced from one sample in a study of post-analysis software for immune sequencing data. Study-level findings and limits: Higher frequency in patients than in controls was seen for several TRBV segments, with TRBV5-6, TRBV5-1 and TRBV20-1 among them.

Unique molecular identifiers tagged the TCR beta cDNA libraries. TCRdb reprocessed the PCR reads via MiXCR and lists one record per CDR3 protein. This repertoire shows about 260,000 distinct CDR3 sequences, approximately 34% found once; its top ten account for 4% to 6%. These receptors lack a known antigen. Sequenced input: blood. Every receptor here comes from a girl aged 5-17 years with multiple sclerosis.

As regards this clonotype: This may be a read error: a much more frequent sequence differs by one nucleotide. The V gene is TRBV28, the J gene TRBJ2-7; possibly TRBD1 for D (6 bases). The CDR3 has 12 residues. Germline values: CDR1 MDHEN, CDR2 SYDVKM. The DNA for the CDR3 is TGTGCCAACAGTTCGGACAGACACGAGCAGTACTTC. Translating it yields CANSSDRHEQYF.

This clonotype was seen a few times. The rearrangement links TRBV3-1 to TRBJ1-1; D gene ambiguous. Per germline, CDR1 LGHDT and CDR2 YNNKEL (reference sequence). V dropped 4 bases and J dropped 5 bases, with 11 bases sitting between them. The CDR3 covers 13 residues. As DNA, the CDR3 is TGTGCCAGCAGCCCCCTAGAGAGAACTGAAGCTTTCTTT. Translation gives CASSPLERTEAFF.

This clonotype has a count of ten or more. The rearrangement uses TRBV6-5 and TRBJ1-2; weak D call: TRBD1 (6 bases). This CDR3 comprises 11 residues. Germline V gene data show CDR1 as MNHEY and CDR2 as SVGAGI. Trimming left V 4 bases short and J 7 bases short, with 7 bases between. CDR3 DNA: TGTGCCAGCAGTTCAGGGGTTGGCTACACCTTC. Translated: CASSSGVGYTF.

At least ten counts were recorded for this clonotype. The V gene is TRBV5-1, the J gene TRBJ1-6; D not resolved. CDR1 SGHRS and CDR2 YFSETQ come from the germline V gene. V dropped 3 bases and J dropped 7 bases, with 17 bases sitting between them. The CDR3 covers 16 residues. The CDR3 here is CASSSLGSEANSPLHF. DNA of the CDR3: TGCGCCAGCAGCTCCCTGGGGAGCGAGGCGAATTCACCCCTCCACTTT.

Notes on this clonotype: One junction end disagrees with the germline gene, perhaps due to a read error. The chain uses TRBV28 and TRBJ2-7; 8 nucleotides agree with TRBD1. This CDR3 contains 12 residues. Germline V CDR1 and CDR2: MDHEN, SYDVKM. The CDR3 DNA reads as TGTGTCAGCAGCGACAGGGGCAACGAGCAGTACTTC. Its translation: CVSSDRGNEQYF.

In this sample, this clonotype turned up many times. The DNA of the CDR3 is TGCGCCAGCAGCCAAAGGTTTCCGGGAGGAGAGACCCAGTACTTC. Its translation: CASSQRFPGGETQYF. The chain uses TRBV4-1 and TRBJ2-5; 7 bases align to TRBD2. The germline V gene encodes CDR1 MGHRA and CDR2 YSYEKL. There are 15 residues in the CDR3. V lost 2 bases and J lost 4; bases outside the gene matches: 7.

This clonotype was recorded many times. The chain recombines TRBV24-1 with TRBJ2-1, with a possible D match to TRBD2 (7 bases). Trimming shortened V by 1 base and J by 3 bases, and 12 bases separated the two germline ends. Germline CDR1 is KGHDR and CDR2 is SFDVKD. The CDR3 has 16 amino acids. The CDR3 protein is CATSDLRGGGYNEQFF. CDR3 nucleotide sequence: TGTGCCACCAGTGATTTAAGAGGGGGGGGCTACAATGAGCAGTTCTTC.

The rearrangement links TRBV20-1 to TRBJ2-7; 8 bases are a match to TRBD2. Germline V lookup: CDR1 DFQATT, CDR2 SNEGSKA (reference sequence). CDR3 length equals 14 residues. J gave up 1 base and V 3 bases, and 5 bases lay outside the gene matches. This chain's CDR3 is CSARALAASYEQYF. The CDR3 coding sequence is TGCAGTGCTAGGGCACTAGCGGCGTCCTACGAGCAGTACTTC.

This clonotype was observed many times. The genes are TRBV5-1 and TRBJ1-2; D not resolved. The CDR3 loop spans 14 amino acids. The germline CDR1 and CDR2 sequences are SGHRS and YFSETQ. V dropped 0 bases and J dropped 5 bases, with 11 bases sitting between them. CDR3 region: CASSLDSGAYGYTF. For the CDR3, the DNA is TGCGCCAGCAGCTTGGACAGCGGTGCGTATGGCTACACCTTC. Looking up the rest from reference TRBV5-1 and TRBJ1-2 gives the full variable domain: KAGVTQTPRYLIKTRGQQVTLSCSPISGHRSVSWYQQTPGQGLQFLFEYFSETQRNKGNFPGRFSGRQFSNSRSEMNVSTLELGDSALYLCASSLDSGAYGYTFGSGTRLTVV.

This clonotype was recorded at least ten times. The chain uses TRBV6-1 and TRBJ2-7; 11 nucleotides match TRBD2. In germline, CDR1 is MNHNS, CDR2 SASEGT. Losses at the gene ends were 5 bases for V and 5 bases for J; bases not matched to a gene: 8. The CDR3 has 15 amino acids. CDR3 sequence: CASSPISGGAHEQYF. The CDR3 nucleotides read TGTGCCAGCAGTCCGATTAGCGGGGGGGCCCACGAGCAGTACTTC.

The CDR3 DNA sequence: TGTGCCAGCAGCTTAGTAGTAGGGATGGGGGAGACCCAGTACTTC. Its translation is CASSLVVGMGETQYF. This chain uses TRBV11-2 with TRBJ2-4; no clear D. The J call may be wrong; the DNA end is better matched by TRBJ2-5. This CDR3 has 15 amino acids. Germline CDR1 reads SGHAT; CDR2 reads FQNNGV.

Notes on this clonotype: Germline is not matched at one junction end, which may reflect a read error. The chain couples TRBV11-2 to TRBJ2-3; TRBD1 matches 9 bases. Germline V gene lookup returns CDR1 SGHAT and CDR2 FQNNGV. This CDR3 has 15 residues. The CDR3 sequence is CVSSPGQGASDTQYF. CDR3 coding DNA: TGTGTCAGCAGCCCGGGACAGGGTGCATCAGATACGCAGTATTTT.

The chain recombines TRBV20-1 with TRBJ1-5; a possible D gene is TRBD1 (5 bases). The CDR3 has 16 amino acids. V was shortened by 0 bases and J by 7 bases, with 19 bases between the two germline ends. Germline V gives CDR1 DFQATT, CDR2 SNEGSKA (reference sequence). As DNA, the CDR3 is TGCAGTGCTAGAGATAAGGCGCAAGGGGCTTCGCAGCCCCAGCATTTT. Its protein is CSARDKAQGASQPQHF.

This clonotype was recorded a few times. The chain recombines TRBV6-1 with TRBJ2-7, with 9 bases matching TRBD2. CDR1 MNHNS and CDR2 SASEGT come from the germline V gene. V trimming: 4 bases; J trimming: 4 bases; junction bases outside the gene matches: 5. This CDR3 has 14 amino acids. The CDR3 nucleotides read TGTGCCAGCAGTGGCGCTAGCGGGACGTACGAGCAGTACTTC. It encodes CASSGASGTYEQYF.